This TCR beta chain appears in the sequencing data of a study of blood T cell repertoires in COVID-19. Generated by immunoSEQ multiplex PCR, the TCRdb table keeps only in-frame clones and is missing some. The repertoire holds roughly 86,000 clones, approximately 86% seen once, with around 3.3% in the top ten. Trimming stripped 5 bases from V and 7 bases from J, with 8 bases between. This CDR3 is 11 amino acids long. In its sample, this clone was seen once. The clonotype was recovered from an elderly woman with COVID-19, enrolled during active disease. The sample taken for sequencing was peripheral blood. The gene calls are TRBV12-3 or TRBV12-4 and TRBJ1-2, with a possible D match to TRBD1 (6 bases). CDR3 sequence: CASSNRAGYTF. Here the CDR3 DNA reads TGTGCCAGCAGTAACAGGGCTGGCTACACCTTC.